This T cell receptor (beta chain) was obtained from a study of blood T cell repertoires in COVID-19. As for the study in general: Specimens from acute and convalescent COVID-19 originated in the United States, Italy and Spain. Nucleic acid was either cDNA or gDNA, and it came from T cells, B-cell-depleted T cells, or PBMCs.

Seattle patients were enrolled during active infection and followed longitudinally. Per the study methods: Amplification of reference gene primers was used by the study to estimate nucleated cell counts. Data came from immunoSEQ multiplex PCR; TCRdb stores just in-frame clones and leaves some out. From that table come the V and J calls and clone size; the DNA was used to work out D and trimming. The sample lists 400,000 or so clones, over 85% occurring once. This TCR derives from a man younger than 30 with COVID-19, enrolled during active disease. The sequencing sample was made of peripheral blood.

CDR3 nucleotide sequence: TGCGCCAGCAGCTTGGTATCAGGGACAGGCTACGAGCAGTACTTC. Amino acid sequence: CASSLVSGTGYEQYF. V usage is TRBV5-1 and J usage is TRBJ2-7; 8 nucleotides agree with TRBD1. Germline V gene sequence: CDR1 SGHRS, CDR2 YFSETQ. The CDR3 is made up of 15 amino acids. V was pared by 0 bases and J by 3 bases, with 5 bases of the junction left unmatched. Drawing the rest from reference TRBV5-1 and TRBJ2-7, the complete variable domain is KAGVTQTPRYLIKTRGQQVTLSCSPISGHRSVSWYQQTPGQGLQFLFEYFSETQRNKGNFPGRFSGRQFSNSRSEMNVSTLELGDSALYLCASSLVSGTGYEQYFGPGTRLTVT.